Following are 27 T cell receptor beta chains from one sample sequenced in a study of T cell responses to AZD1222 COVID-19 vaccine. Only in-frame clones appear in the TCRdb table, and some are missing; sequencing was by immunoSEQ multiplex PCR. This table has about 120,000 clones, roughly 90% appearing once. The sample in question was peripheral blood, obtained on day 0 of AZD1222 vaccination. Receptor source: an adult in good health.

V usage is TRBV5-1 and J usage is TRBJ2-2; 9 positions match TRBD1. Germline trimming cut 3 bases from V and 4 bases from J; bases unmatched to any gene: 7. The length of the CDR3 is 16 residues. Germline CDR1 reads SGHRS; CDR2 reads YFSETQ. The CDR3 sequence is CASSSPLTGGTGELFF. In nucleotides, the CDR3 is TGCGCCAGCAGCTCCCCATTGACAGGGGGCACCGGGGAGCTGTTTTTT.

The rearrangement links TRBV12-5 to TRBJ1-5; TRBD1 aligns across 12 bases. J lost 6 bases, V lost 4 bases, and 4 bases had no gene match. The CDR3 spans 15 residues. The germline V gene encodes CDR1 LGHNT and CDR2 FRNRAP. Here the CDR3 reads CASGSGQGAGQPQHF. CDR3 DNA: TGTGCTAGTGGTTCGGGACAGGGGGCAGGTCAGCCCCAGCATTTT.

Only a few counts were recorded for this clone. The gene calls are TRBV7-8 and TRBJ1-5; D gene ambiguous. Trimming removed 6 bases from V and 0 bases from J, with 21 bases in between. This CDR3 is built from 18 residues. Germline V gene lookup returns CDR1 SGHVS and CDR2 FQNEAQ. The CDR3 DNA follows: TGTGCCAGCAGACTCACCGACCGGACGTCTCATAGCAATCAGCCCCAGCATTTT. Protein: CASRLTDRTSHSNQPQHF. The whole variable domain, remainder taken from reference TRBV7-8 and TRBJ1-5, is GAGVSQSPRYKVAKRGQDVALRCDPISGHVSLFWYQQALGQGPEFLTYFQNEAQLDKSGLPSDRFFAERPEGSVSTLKIQRTQQEDSAVYLCASRLTDRTSHSNQPQHFGDGTRLSIL.

This chain joins TRBV7-3 and TRBJ2-1; TRBD1 matches 7 bases. The trim removed 4 bases at V and 9 bases at J, leaving 3 bases unmatched. This CDR3 spans 12 amino acids. CDR1 is SGHTA and CDR2 is FQGTGA in the germline V gene. CDR3 bases: TGTGCCAGCAGCTCCGCAGGGGGTGAGCAGTTCTTC. Amino acids: CASSSAGGEQFF.

V gene TRBV19 combines with J gene TRBJ1-3; D is ambiguous. The germline V gene has CDR1 LNHDA and CDR2 SQIVND (reference sequence). Trimming shortened V by 10 bases and J by 4 bases, and 8 bases separated the two germline ends. The CDR3 has 11 amino acids. The CDR3 nucleotides read TGTGCCATCAGGTCCGGAAACACCATATATTTT. Translating gives CAIRSGNTIYF. The full variable domain, its missing parts supplied by reference TRBV19 and TRBJ1-3, is DGGITQSPKYLFRKEGQNVTLSCEQNLNHDAMYWYRQDPGQGLRLIYYSQIVNDFQKGDIAEGYSVSREKKESFPLTVTSAQKNPTAFYLCAIRSGNTIYFGEGSWLTVV.

The chain links TRBV18 to TRBJ2-7; D not resolved. V gave up 3 bases and J gave up 5 bases, with 11 bases separating them. Germline CDR1 and CDR2: KGHSH and LQKENI. The CDR3 length is 13 residues. The CDR3 nucleotides are TGTGCCAGCTCACCTATCCCGACGGACGAGCAGTACTTC. It codes for CASSPIPTDEQYF.

The rearrangement uses TRBV28 and TRBJ1-4, with unresolved D. Between the trimmed V and J ends, which lost 3 bases and 8 bases, there was a span of 7 bases. Per germline, CDR1 MDHEN and CDR2 SYDVKM. The CDR3 covers 12 residues. CDR3 bases: TGTGCCAGCAGTTTTCTGAACGAAAAACTGTTTTTT. Translating it yields CASSFLNEKLFF.

The chain combines TRBV5-4 with TRBJ2-3; 15 bases are a match to TRBD2. The junction had 9 bases not matched to a gene; V was cut back by 4 bases and J by 3 bases. This CDR3 is built from 18 residues. Germline CDR1 is SGHNT and CDR2 is YYREEE (reference sequence). CDR3 nucleotides: TGTGCCAGCAGCGGGCCCCGGACTAGCGGGGGGGCAACAGATACGCAGTATTTT. Amino acids: CASSGPRTSGGATDTQYF.

This clone showed up just once. The CDR3 is CASSQDTPRAVMGELFF. CDR3 coding DNA: TGCGCCAGCAGCCAAGATACGCCCAGGGCTGTCATGGGGGAGCTGTTTTTT. This sequence joins TRBV4-1 and TRBJ2-2; tentative D call: TRBD1 (5 bases). Trimming removed 0 bases at V and 8 bases at J, with 19 bases between. The CDR3 is made up of 17 amino acids. Germline V gene lookup returns CDR1 MGHRA and CDR2 YSYEKL.

This chain joins TRBV12-5 and TRBJ1-3; D remains unclear. V lost 5 bases, J lost 4 bases, and 12 bases lay in between. The CDR3 runs to 14 residues. CDR1 LGHNT and CDR2 FRNRAP come from the germline V gene. The CDR3 here is CASGPSAGGNTIYF. For the CDR3, the DNA is TGTGCTAGTGGTCCGTCGGCGGGCGGAAACACCATATATTTT.

This sequence joins TRBV7-9 and TRBJ1-1; TRBD1 might be the D (6 bases). Germline V gene lookup returns CDR1 SEHNR and CDR2 FQNEAQ (reference sequence). The CDR3 consists of 14 residues. V lost 3 bases and J 4 bases, leaving 12 bases between the germline ends. The DNA for the CDR3 is TGTGCCAGCAGCTTTGGGCGAGGGGGCACTGAAGCTTTCTTT. This codes for CASSFGRGGTEAFF.

This CDR3 reads CASSGWDRGTDGYTF. CDR3 DNA sequence: TGTGCCAGCAGCGGATGGGACAGGGGGACAGATGGCTACACCTTC. This rearrangement joins TRBV5-4 to TRBJ1-2, with 11 bases fitting TRBD1. Germline V gene sequence: CDR1 SGHNT, CDR2 YYREEE (reference sequence). The CDR3 spans 15 residues. Trimming at V came to 4 bases and at J to 6 bases, leaving 8 bases not matched to a gene.

This chain uses TRBV6-5 with TRBJ2-3; 10 bases match TRBD2. Germline assignment: CDR1 MNHEY and CDR2 SVGAGI. The CDR3 covers 13 residues. V trimming: 7 bases; J trimming: 7 bases; junction bases outside the gene matches: 5. This chain's CDR3 is CASTLAGENTQYF. The DNA of the CDR3 is TGTGCCAGCACCCTAGCGGGGGAGAATACGCAGTATTTT.

The CDR3 region has the DNA TGTGCCAGCAGTTACCGGGCTCCAGCGGTAAATCAGCCCCAGCATTTT. Protein: CASSYRAPAVNQPQHF. The gene calls are TRBV6-5 and TRBJ1-5; no reliable D call. From germline, CDR1 is MNHEY and CDR2 SVGAGI. The V end was cut by 2 bases, the J end by 4 bases, with 15 bases between. The CDR3 is 16 residues long.

This chain connects TRBV5-4 to TRBJ1-6, with unresolved D. CDR1 is SGHNT, CDR2 YYREEE, per germline (reference sequence). There are 16 residues in the CDR3. The V end lost 2 bases, the J end lost 8 bases, and 17 bases lay between the germline ends. The CDR3 region is CASSLIGTIVDSPLHF. The CDR3, as DNA: TGTGCCAGCAGCTTAATTGGAACCATCGTAGATTCACCCCTCCACTTT.

This rearrangement joins TRBV6-4 to TRBJ1-1; D is uncertain. V was clipped by 2 bases and J by 6 bases, with 10 bases between them. There are 13 residues in the CDR3. From germline, CDR1 is MRHNA and CDR2 SNTAGT. Here the CDR3 reads CASSDPPAPEAFF. In DNA, the CDR3 is TGTGCCAGCAGTGACCCCCCAGCACCTGAAGCTTTCTTT.

The genes are TRBV6-4 and TRBJ1-2, with D maybe TRBD1 (6 bases). From germline, CDR1 is MRHNA and CDR2 SNTAGT. The CDR3 runs to 12 residues. Trimming removed 3 bases at V and 8 bases at J, with 10 bases between. The chain's CDR3 is CASSEAGQGYTF. For the CDR3, the DNA is TGTGCCAGCAGTGAAGCCGGACAGGGCTACACCTTC.

V usage is TRBV25-1 and J usage is TRBJ2-7, with D tentatively TRBD1 (5 bases). Trimming took 2 bases from V and 5 from J, leaving 7 bases between them. The CDR3 length is 12 residues. Germline values: CDR1 MGHDK, CDR2 SYGVNS. The CDR3 region is CASSETDNEQYF. CDR3 in DNA: TGTGCCAGCAGTGAAACGGACAACGAGCAGTACTTC.

This clone occurred a few times. The chain joins TRBV19 to TRBJ1-1, with TRBD1 matching over 8 bases. The CDR3 extends over 13 amino acids. J gave up 1 base and V 6 bases, and 1 base lay outside the gene matches. The germline CDR1 and CDR2 sequences are LNHDA and SQIVND (reference sequence). CDR3 DNA: TGTGCCAGTAGCGGACAGGGGAACACTGAAGCTTTCTTT. Translation gives CASSGQGNTEAFF.

The rearrangement uses TRBV7-6 and TRBJ2-2, with D possibly being TRBD1 (5 bases). CDR3 size: 16 residues. From germline, CDR1 is SGHVS and CDR2 FNYEAQ. The V and J ends lost 5 bases and 5 bases respectively, with 18 bases between them. CDR3 nucleotides: TGTGCCAGCAGCGCAACAGGTATGTTCGGGACCGGGGAGCTGTTTTTT. Its protein is CASSATGMFGTGELFF.

This chain connects TRBV4-1 to TRBJ1-1, with a weak D call TRBD1 (5 bases). The V end lost 4 bases, the J end lost 3 bases, and 12 bases lay between the germline ends. The CDR3 has 14 residues. Per the germline V gene, CDR1 is MGHRA and CDR2 is YSYEKL. The DNA of the CDR3 is TGCGCCAGCAGCCCTGGGGCGACCTACACTGAAGCTTTCTTT. Residues: CASSPGATYTEAFF.

This rearrangement joins TRBV27 to TRBJ1-2; D ambiguous. The CDR3 is 14 amino acids. The V end lost 2 bases, the J end lost 2 bases, and 9 bases lay between the germline ends. Per the germline V gene, CDR1 is MNHEY and CDR2 is SMNVEV (reference sequence). CDR3 coding DNA: TGTGCCAGCAGTTTAACACCGGGAAACTATGGCTACACCTTC. It specifies CASSLTPGNYGYTF.

V and J are TRBV19 and TRBJ1-6; D unclear. V dropped 6 bases and J dropped 3 bases, with 9 bases sitting between them. Germline V gives CDR1 LNHDA, CDR2 SQIVND (reference sequence). The CDR3 loop spans 14 amino acids. The DNA for the CDR3 is TGTGCCAGTAGCAGGATTAACTATAATTCACCCCTCCACTTT. As protein: CASSRINYNSPLHF. The full variable domain, with the rest looked up from reference TRBV19 and TRBJ1-6, is DGGITQSPKYLFRKEGQNVTLSCEQNLNHDAMYWYRQDPGQGLRLIYYSQIVNDFQKGDIAEGYSVSREKKESFPLTVTSAQKNPTAFYLCASSRINYNSPLHFGNGTRLTVT.

This chain connects TRBV4-2 to TRBJ2-7, with D perhaps assigned TRBD1 or TRBD2 (6 bases each). Trimming stripped 1 base from V and 3 bases from J, with 13 bases between. The germline gives CDR1 LGHNA, CDR2 YNFKEQ. This CDR3 is 15 amino acids long. The CDR3 DNA reads TGTGCCAGCAGCCAAGGAGGGGGGCGAAGCTACGAGCAGTACTTC. It yields the protein CASSQGGGRSYEQYF.

The gene calls are TRBV6-5 and TRBJ2-1, with D perhaps given as TRBD1 or TRBD2 (6 bases each). CDR1 and CDR2 from the germline V gene are MNHEY and SVGAGI. The CDR3 loop spans 13 amino acids. The germline V and J ends were trimmed by 6 bases and 6 bases, with 12 bases remaining between them. CDR3: CASRSPGANEQFF. CDR3 coding DNA: TGTGCCAGCAGGTCGCCGGGGGCCAATGAGCAGTTCTTC.

The J gene is TRBJ2-2, the V gene TRBV7-3; D is possibly TRBD1 or TRBD2 (6 bases each). Trimming stripped 5 bases from V and 3 bases from J, with 16 bases between. This CDR3 is built from 16 residues. The germline V gene encodes CDR1 SGHTA and CDR2 FQGTGA. The CDR3 spells CASSPAGGGHTGELFF. The CDR3 coding sequence is TGTGCCAGCAGCCCTGCGGGTGGGGGGCACACCGGGGAGCTGTTTTTT.

This chain connects TRBV29-1 to TRBJ1-2, with a possible D match to TRBD1 (5 bases). Per germline, CDR1 SQVTM and CDR2 ANQGSEA. The CDR3 length is 13 residues. Trimming pared 4 bases from V and 4 bases from J, leaving 13 bases between. CDR3 protein: CSVVGPRSYGYTF. The CDR3 coding sequence is TGCAGCGTTGTGGGACCGCGGTCCTATGGCTACACCTTC.